This T cell receptor beta chain was recorded in a study of blood T cells in healthy people across ages. General study results and limits: Underestimates were what the diversity estimates from one million T cells were considered to be. Per million T cells, TCR beta diversity dropped about linearly as age rose.

Researchers isolated at least 7 million PBMCs per sample. Sample-barcoded 5' priming and a J-beta primer mix drove a second PCR of about 6 to 12 cycles. Sequencing of every sample gave 3 million or more CDR3-containing paired-end reads. TCRdb re-called the 5' RACE reads with MiXCR, one entry per CDR3 protein. The data hold roughly 1.5 million distinct CDR3 sequences, with approximately 42% observed a single time. This CDR3 comprises 16 residues. With 0 bases clipped from V and 10 bases from J, the junction kept 13 bases outside the gene matches. Germline V gene data show CDR1 as SGDLS and CDR2 as YYNGEE. This clonotype has more than one count but fewer than ten. No antigen is known for it.

This sequence joins TRBV9 and TRBJ2-1; 7 nucleotides agree with TRBD2. Sequenced: blood. The TCR was taken from a woman aged 18-35 years in good health. The CDR3 sequence is CASSVVSSGQTGEQFF. The CDR3 DNA reads as TGTGCCAGCAGCGTAGTATCTAGCGGACAAACTGGGGAGCAGTTCTTC.